The 31 T cell receptor beta chains given below trace back to one sample, sequenced in a study of T-cell reconstitution after alpha-beta-depleted transplantation in children. Construction of the TCRbeta library involved unique molecular identifiers. TCRdb called the PCR reads again in MiXCR, with one record for every CDR3 protein. The table has 400,000 to 550,000 distinct CDR3 sequences, over 9.5% seen once; the top ten hold about 2%. Specimen: PBMCs, collected before TCRalphabeta/CD19-depleted stem cell transplant. The origin of the receptors is a child aged 2 to 15 with inherited bone marrow failure, due to receive a stem cell transplant.

This clonotype has only a few counts. This chain connects TRBV29-1 to TRBJ2-3; no definite D call. Trimming pared 6 bases from V and 2 bases from J, leaving 12 bases between. The V gene's germline CDR1 is SQVTM and CDR2 ANQGSEA. CDR3 length: 13 amino acids. The CDR3 region is CSVAIGFTDTQYF. CDR3 coding DNA: TGCAGCGTGGCGATCGGGTTCACAGATACGCAGTATTTT.

The chain joins TRBV27 to TRBJ2-1; 10 positions match TRBD2. With 0 bases clipped from V and 4 bases from J, the junction kept 3 bases outside the gene matches. Germline V gene lookup returns CDR1 MNHEY and CDR2 SMNVEV (reference sequence). The CDR3 is made up of 16 amino acids. CDR3 residues: CASSLSGTSAYNEQFF. The DNA of the CDR3 is TGTGCCAGCAGTTTATCCGGGACTAGCGCTTACAATGAGCAGTTCTTC.

This clonotype occurred a few times. The rearrangement joins TRBV20-1 to TRBJ2-3, with 7 bases matching TRBD2. This CDR3 is 15 amino acids long. V shed 2 bases, J shed 3 bases, and the junction held 8 bases outside the gene matches. In germline, CDR1 is DFQATT, CDR2 SNEGSKA (reference sequence). CDR3 DNA sequence: TGCAGTGCTAGATTAGGACTAGGAAGAACAGATACGCAGTATTTT. Protein sequence: CSARLGLGRTDTQYF.

Many counts were recorded for this clonotype. The chain is built from TRBV7-8 and TRBJ2-3; 8 nucleotides line up with TRBD2. J lost 4 bases, V lost 1 base, and 10 bases had no gene match. There are 17 residues in the CDR3. CDR1 is SGHVS, CDR2 FQNEAQ, per germline. Written as DNA, the CDR3 is TGTGCCAGCAGCTTAGGAGTAAGCGGGAGTACGGCAGATACGCAGTATTTT. Protein: CASSLGVSGSTADTQYF. The complete variable domain, with remaining parts taken from reference TRBV7-8 and TRBJ2-3, reads GAGVSQSPRYKVAKRGQDVALRCDPISGHVSLFWYQQALGQGPEFLTYFQNEAQLDKSGLPSDRFFAERPEGSVSTLKIQRTQQEDSAVYLCASSLGVSGSTADTQYFGPGTRLTVL.

This clonotype was picked up many times. The V gene is TRBV4-1, the J gene TRBJ2-7, with 12 positions matching TRBD2. V trimming: 4 bases; J trimming: 6 bases; junction bases outside the gene matches: 7. The CDR3 is 15 amino acids. From germline, CDR1 is MGHRA and CDR2 YSYEKL. Written as DNA, the CDR3 is TGCGCCAGCAGCCGTCCGACTAGCGGGAGATCCGAGCAGTACTTC. Its translation is CASSRPTSGRSEQYF.

This clonotype was recorded many times. One end of the junction fails to match germline, which may point to a read error. The DNA of the CDR3 is TGTGCCATCAGTCGCCCGGGGCGGAAGAGCCCGAATGAAAAACTGTTTTTT. Amino acid sequence: CAISRPGRKSPNEKLFF. The chain has TRBV28 and TRBJ1-4; perhaps TRBD1 as D (5 bases). CDR3 length: 17 amino acids. Germline-derived CDR1 and CDR2 are MDHEN and SYDVKM.

This clonotype was detected ten times or more. The chain employs TRBV14 and TRBJ2-3; D remains ambiguous. This CDR3 region has 13 residues. Trimming shortened V by 3 bases and J by 0 bases, and 4 bases separated the two germline ends. Germline lookup yields CDR1 SGHDN and CDR2 FVKESK. In nucleotides, the CDR3 is TGTGCCAGCAGCCATGCTAGCACAGATACGCAGTATTTT. Translation: CASSHASTDTQYF.

V usage is TRBV3-1 and J usage is TRBJ2-5; the match to TRBD2 covers 9 bases. J gave up 4 bases and V 2 bases, and 5 bases lay outside the gene matches. Per germline, CDR1 LGHDT and CDR2 YNNKEL (reference sequence). This CDR3 comprises 15 residues. The CDR3 DNA reads as TGTGCCAGCAGCCAATACGGGACTAGCCGAGAGACCCAGTACTTC. This encodes CASSQYGTSRETQYF.

This clonotype was recorded many times. The V and J genes are TRBV20-1 and TRBJ2-5; D is uncertain. Trimming removed 3 bases at V and 1 base at J, with 6 bases between. Germline assignment: CDR1 DFQATT and CDR2 SNEGSKA (reference sequence). This CDR3 comprises 12 residues. In DNA, the CDR3 is TGCAGTGCTAGCCAGGTCCAAGAGACCCAGTACTTC. It encodes CSASQVQETQYF.

This clonotype was observed many times. The J gene is TRBJ2-7, the V gene TRBV5-1; no definite D call. V lost 4 bases to trimming and J lost 3 bases, with 17 bases between them. Germline assignment: CDR1 SGHRS and CDR2 YFSETQ. This CDR3 spans 15 amino acids. The CDR3 protein is CASSRFGGGNYEQYF. The DNA for the CDR3 is TGCGCCAGCAGCCGATTTGGTGGTGGGAACTACGAGCAGTACTTC. Combining the CDR3 with reference TRBV5-1 and TRBJ2-7 gives the whole variable domain KAGVTQTPRYLIKTRGQQVTLSCSPISGHRSVSWYQQTPGQGLQFLFEYFSETQRNKGNFPGRFSGRQFSNSRSEMNVSTLELGDSALYLCASSRFGGGNYEQYFGPGTRLTVT.

There are many counts of this clonotype. V gene TRBV3-1 combines with J gene TRBJ2-2, with D perhaps given as TRBD1 or TRBD2 (5 bases each). This CDR3 has 18 amino acids. The V gene's germline CDR1 is LGHDT and CDR2 YNNKEL (reference sequence). Trimming pared 0 bases from V and 0 bases from J, leaving 14 bases between. The CDR3 is CASSQDPTVRANTGELFF. The CDR3 DNA reads TGTGCCAGCAGCCAAGATCCGACAGTGAGGGCGAACACCGGGGAGCTGTTTTTT.

This clonotype has ten or more counts. The chain is built from TRBV27 and TRBJ2-1; 8 nucleotides agree with TRBD2. J gave up 2 bases and V 3 bases, and 3 bases lay outside the gene matches. The CDR3 consists of 15 residues. Germline V gene sequence: CDR1 MNHEY, CDR2 SMNVEV (reference sequence). CDR3 DNA sequence: TGTGCCAGCAGTTTGAGCGGGAGTCCCTACAATGAGCAGTTCTTC. It is translated as CASSLSGSPYNEQFF.

This clonotype was picked up many times. The gene calls are TRBV11-2 and TRBJ1-6; D is possibly TRBD1 (6 bases). The CDR3 has 16 amino acids. V was cut by 0 bases and J by 2 bases, with 8 bases left in between. Germline V lookup: CDR1 SGHAT, CDR2 FQNNGV. The CDR3 nucleotides are TGTGCCAGCAGCTTAGAACGGGACACCTATAATTCACCCCTCCACTTT. It yields the protein CASSLERDTYNSPLHF.

This clonotype was counted many times. This rearrangement joins TRBV5-1 to TRBJ1-2; possible D gene TRBD1, 5 bases. This CDR3 contains 15 residues. V gave up 3 bases and J gave up 0 bases, with 12 bases separating them. CDR1 is SGHRS and CDR2 is YFSETQ in the germline V gene. The CDR3 sequence: CASSSSGGTNYGYTF. DNA of the CDR3: TGCGCCAGCAGCTCCTCTGGGGGTACTAACTATGGCTACACCTTC.

CDR3 sequence (DNA): TGTGCCAGCAGCGTAGTAAGCGGGAGGCTCACCGGGGAGCTGTTTTTT. It encodes CASSVVSGRLTGELFF. This chain joins TRBV9 and TRBJ2-2; 9 positions agree with TRBD2. J gave up 4 bases and V 0 bases, and 4 bases lay outside the gene matches. Germline V CDR1 and CDR2: SGDLS, YYNGEE. The CDR3 sequence is 16 residues long. Full variable domain (rest looked up from reference TRBV9 and TRBJ2-2): DSGVTQTPKHLITATGQRVTLRCSPRSGDLSVYWYQQSLDQGLQFLIQYYNGEERAKGNILERFSAQQFPDLHSELNLSSLELGDSALYFCASSVVSGRLTGELFFGEGSRLTVL.

This clonotype came up many times. This chain uses TRBV7-9 with TRBJ2-7; TRBD1 aligns across 10 bases. The CDR3 is 15 residues long. In germline, CDR1 is SEHNR, CDR2 FQNEAQ (reference sequence). Losses at the gene ends were 2 bases for V and 4 bases for J; bases not matched to a gene: 5. CDR3 residues: CASSLSGTGVYEQYF. The CDR3 DNA reads as TGTGCCAGCAGCTTATCCGGGACAGGGGTGTACGAGCAGTACTTC.

The table lists this clonotype with many counts. This chain connects TRBV3-1 to TRBJ2-1, with 7 bases lining up with TRBD2. The V and J ends lost 2 bases and 12 bases, in that order; junction bases with no gene match: 19. Per germline, CDR1 LGHDT and CDR2 YNNKEL (reference sequence). The CDR3 spans 17 residues. CDR3 coding DNA: TGTGCCAGCAGCCAACCGGTCCGTGGGACTACGGTTATCTCGCAGTTCTTC. Protein product: CASSQPVRGTTVISQFF.

This clonotype was counted ten times or more. The CDR3 nucleotides read TGCGCCAGCATCGACGTAGGGACAGGGAGGATTGAGCAGTTCTTC. Its protein product is CASIDVGTGRIEQFF. V and J are TRBV5-1 and TRBJ2-1, with 9 nucleotides matching TRBD1. V shed 6 bases and J 9 bases; nucleotides not matched to a gene: 13. This CDR3 contains 15 residues. The V gene's germline CDR1 is SGHRS and CDR2 YFSETQ.

This clonotype was recorded at least ten times. The chain is built from TRBV20-1 and TRBJ2-1, with TRBD2 identical over 7 bases. Germline V gene lookup returns CDR1 DFQATT and CDR2 SNEGSKA (reference sequence). The ends lost 0 bases at V and 1 base at J; junction bases unmatched: 3. This CDR3 spans 15 amino acids. The CDR3 coding sequence is TGCAGTGCTAGAGATGGAGCGGGATCCTACAATGAGCAGTTCTTC. It codes for CSARDGAGSYNEQFF.

This clonotype was seen at least ten times. The genes are TRBV30 and TRBJ1-5; D may be TRBD1 (5 bases). CDR3 length: 13 residues. The germline V and J ends were trimmed by 2 bases and 2 bases, with 7 bases remaining between them. Germline CDR1 is GTSNPN and CDR2 is SVGIG (reference sequence). DNA of the CDR3: TGTGCCTGGAGTAAAGGGGGCAATCAGCCCCAGCATTTT. It yields the protein CAWSKGGNQPQHF.

This clonotype was observed at least ten times. Here the CDR3 reads CASSLFWGGTGELFF. Written as DNA, the CDR3 is TGTGCCAGCAGTTTATTTTGGGGTGGCACCGGGGAGCTGTTTTTT. This rearrangement joins TRBV27 to TRBJ2-2; D unresolved. CDR1 and CDR2 (germline): MNHEY, SMNVEV (reference sequence). The length of the CDR3 is 15 residues. V lost 1 base to trimming and J lost 4 bases, with 10 bases between them.

This clonotype has a count of ten or more. The CDR3 reads CASSKGRSPSTDTQYF. The CDR3 nucleotides are TGTGCCAGCAGCAAAGGACGGAGCCCTAGCACAGATACGCAGTATTTT. J is TRBJ2-3 and V is TRBV11-2, with unresolved D. This CDR3 has 16 residues. V shed 5 bases and J shed 0 bases, with 15 bases lying between them. Germline V gene data show CDR1 as SGHAT and CDR2 as FQNNGV.

V usage is TRBV7-2 and J usage is TRBJ2-5; TRBD1 is a possible D gene (5 bases). The germline CDR1 and CDR2 sequences are SGHTA and FQGNSA. The CDR3 extends over 13 amino acids. V lost 5 bases to trimming and J lost 5 bases, with 12 bases between them. The CDR3 loop is CASSQGIEETQYF. Written as DNA, the CDR3 is TGTGCCAGCAGCCAGGGCATAGAGGAGACCCAGTACTTC.

This clonotype appeared many times. CDR3 region: CSARRQTDNSYEQYF. CDR3 in DNA: TGCAGTGCCAGACGACAGACCGACAATTCCTACGAGCAGTACTTC. This chain links TRBV20-1 with TRBJ2-7; D may be TRBD1 (5 bases). The V gene lost 6 bases and the J gene lost 1 base, with 19 bases spanning the gap. Looked up from germline, CDR1 is DFQATT and CDR2 is SNEGSKA (reference sequence). The CDR3 covers 15 residues.

The chain combines TRBV20-1 with TRBJ2-3, with 8 bases lining up with TRBD1. Germline CDR1 DFQATT, CDR2 SNEGSKA (reference sequence). The CDR3 has 15 amino acids. The junction had 8 bases not matched to a gene; V was cut back by 4 bases and J by 2 bases. The CDR3 region is CSATPGGSFTDTQYF. The DNA of the CDR3 is TGCAGTGCTACTCCAGGGGGCAGCTTCACAGATACGCAGTATTTT.

This clonotype was seen ten or more times. This chain joins TRBV6-2 or TRBV6-3 and TRBJ2-1; 8 bases are a match to TRBD2. The germline CDR1 and CDR2 sequences are MNHEY and SVGEGT. Trimming cost V 7 bases and J 3 bases; bases outside gene matches: 8. The CDR3 has 15 amino acids. The CDR3 sequence: CASTTRLAHYNEQFF. DNA for the CDR3: TGTGCCAGCACTACCCGACTAGCGCACTACAATGAGCAGTTCTTC.

This clonotype was found many times. V and J are TRBV23-1 and TRBJ2-3; D possibly uses TRBD1 or TRBD2 (6 bases each). TRBV23-1 is placed among ORFs of uncertain function. The CDR3 runs 15 residues. Trimming shortened V by 11 bases and J by 2 bases, and 20 bases separated the two germline ends. DNA for the CDR3: TGCGCCCTACACGGGGGCGAGCTTCTCACAGATACGCAGTATTTT. Its protein product is CALHGGELLTDTQYF.

This clonotype was picked up a small number of times. V usage is TRBV21-1 and J usage is TRBJ2-2; TRBD1 is taken as the D call from the table, unchecked against the DNA. TRBV21-1 is a documented pseudogene. The CDR3 extends over 20 amino acids. The DNA of the CDR3 is TGTGCCAGCACGCCCCCGGTAGGACAGATCCAGCTTTTGAACACCGGGGAGCTGTTTTTT. Translated, it gives CASTPPVGQIQLLNTGELFF.

This clonotype was counted ten times or more. The gene calls are TRBV27 and TRBJ1-2; 7 positions agree with TRBD1. Germline V gene lookup returns CDR1 MNHEY and CDR2 SMNVEV (reference sequence). The CDR3 runs to 14 residues. Germline trimming cut 3 bases from V and 4 bases from J; bases unmatched to any gene: 5. The CDR3 DNA follows: TGTGCCAGCAGTTTCGGGGGACAGTCCTATGGCTACACCTTC. This translates into CASSFGGQSYGYTF.

This clonotype was detected many times. This sequence joins TRBV7-9 and TRBJ1-1; no clear D. Trimming left V 6 bases short and J 4 bases short, with 9 bases between. The CDR3 runs to 12 residues. Looked up from germline, CDR1 is SEHNR and CDR2 is FQNEAQ (reference sequence). CDR3 region: CASSLGSTEAFF. CDR3 coding DNA: TGTGCCAGCAGTTTGGGCAGCACTGAAGCTTTCTTT.

This clonotype occurred many times. This chain links TRBV5-1 with TRBJ1-1, with a weak D call TRBD1 (6 bases). The germline gives CDR1 SGHRS, CDR2 YFSETQ. V shed 0 bases and J shed 0 bases, with 12 bases lying between them. The CDR3 is 16 amino acids. The CDR3 DNA is TGCGCCAGCAGCTTGGCGGGGGGCCCTTTGAACACTGAAGCTTTCTTT. Translated: CASSLAGGPLNTEAFF.